This T cell receptor (beta chain) emerged from a study of T cell repertoires in ileal Crohn's disease. Study outcomes and limitations: Active smokers at surgery had more clonal expansions than non-smokers. Postoperative endoscopy occurred within one year, median 6.9 months.

A word on this clone: Its target is not known.

The CDR3 consists of 15 residues. Per germline, CDR1 SGHNT and CDR2 YYREEE (reference sequence). V lost 0 bases, J lost 1 base, and 3 bases stayed unmatched. This table comes from immunoSEQ multiplex PCR, and its TCRdb copy is limited to in-frame clones, with some not included. The sample holds 7,300 or so clones, 72% seen once. Time point in this sample: neoterminal ileum biopsy at postoperative endoscopy, about 6 months after surgery. This receptor was identified in an adult with Crohn's disease. Sequenced material: ileal tissue. This chain links TRBV5-4 with TRBJ2-7, with 8 bases fitting TRBD1. CDR3 protein: CASSLVDRVSYEQYF. Here the CDR3 DNA reads TGTGCCAGCAGCTTGGTGGACAGGGTATCCTACGAGCAGTACTTC. The variable domain in full, completed from reference TRBV5-4 and TRBJ2-7, reads ETGVTQSPTHLIKTRGQQVTLRCSSQSGHNTVSWYQQALGQGPQFIFQYYREEENGRGNFPPRFSGLQFPNYSSELNVNALELDDSALYLCASSLVDRVSYEQYFGPGTRLTVT.